A selection of T cell receptor beta chains follows, all from one sample in a study of response to subunit inactivated influenza vaccine. TCRdb recomputed calls from the RT-PCR reads with MiXCR, one row per CDR3 protein. The table records hundreds of thousands of distinct CDR3 sequences, approximately 14% of them present only once. Sequencing used PBMCs from blood, obtained roughly 12 days after vaccination. Receptors originate from a middle-aged man who received an inactivated influenza vaccine. Each CDR3 is given with its conserved first and last residue. Fields, in order: V gene, D gene, J gene, clone size, CDR3 DNA, CDR3 protein. A D gene is named only where the DNA matches it firmly. A clone size is listed for some rows: how often the clone was seen (once, few, many), or a class if it is expanded.

>TRBV18|NA|TRBJ1-4|NA
TGTGTCAGCTCACCACCGGGACTCGGGGGTGAAAAACTGTTTTTT
CVSSPPGLGGEKLFF
>TRBV30|TRBD2|TRBJ2-5|once
TGTGCCTGGAGCGGACTAGCTCGAGAGACCCAGTACTTC
CAWSGLARETQYF
>TRBV3-1|TRBD2|TRBJ2-3|once
TGTGCCAGCAGCCCCAAGGCTAGCGGGCACACAGATACGCAGTATTTT
CASSPKASGHTDTQYF
>TRBV18|TRBD2|TRBJ2-3|NA
TGTGCCAGCTCGAAAGCGGGAAAGACAGATACGCAGTATTTT
CASSKAGKTDTQYF
>TRBV7-9|NA|TRBJ1-1|few
TGTGCCAGCAGCTTACTCCGTTTGAAGAAGGACACTGAAGCTTTCTTT
CASSLLRLKKDTEAFF
>TRBV28|TRBD2|TRBJ2-1|NA
TGTGCCAGCAGTTCGATAGCGGGAGGTCGGGTAGGTGAGCAGTTCTTC
CASSSIAGGRVGEQFF
>TRBV20-1|TRBD2|TRBJ2-3|few
TGCAGTGCTAGAGACCTACTAGCGGGACTTACAGATACGCAGTATTTT
CSARDLLAGLTDTQYF
>TRBV28|TRBD2|TRBJ2-1|NA
TGTGCCAGCAGTACTGCGGGGGGGGGTTTGGACAATGAGCAGTTCTTC
CASSTAGGGLDNEQFF
>TRBV4-2|TRBD2|TRBJ2-3|NA
TGTGCCAGCAGCCAGAGCGGGGGTACGCAGTATTTT
CASSQSGGTQYF
>TRBV20-1|NA|TRBJ2-7|many
TGCAGTGCTAGAGACAAGTACTACGAGCAGTACTTC
CSARDKYYEQYF
>TRBV6-1|NA|TRBJ2-7|few
TGTGCCAGCAGAAAATTAGCGAACTCCTACGAGCAGTACTTC
CASRKLANSYEQYF
>TRBV6-2/TRBV6-3|TRBD1|TRBJ1-1|few
TGTGCCAGCGCCGGACAGGGGGAAGCTTTCTTT
CASAGQGEAFF
>TRBV4-1|TRBD2|TRBJ2-7|few
TGCGCCAGCAGCCCCTTAAGCGGGGCCGCCTACGAGCAGTACTTC
CASSPLSGAAYEQYF
>TRBV5-1|TRBD1|TRBJ1-2|NA
TGCGCCAGCAGCACCTGGGGGACAGGCTATGGCTACACCTTC
CASSTWGTGYGYTF
>TRBV6-2/TRBV6-3|NA|TRBJ2-3|NA
TGTGCCAGCAGTTCCCGGGACAACCCAACTACGCAGTATTTT
CASSSRDNPTTQYF
>TRBV28|TRBD1|TRBJ1-6|once
TGTGCCAGCAGTTTGGGCAGGGGGCCTTCACCCCTCCACTTT
CASSLGRGPSPLHF
>TRBV20-1|TRBD1|TRBJ2-1|NA
TGCAGTGCTAGGGACCCGGGACAGATTTACAATGAGCAGTTCTTC
CSARDPGQIYNEQFF
>TRBV4-1|NA|TRBJ2-3|few
TGCGCCAGCAGCCAAGGGCCCCGGGGGGCCAGCACAGATACGCAGTATTTT
CASSQGPRGASTDTQYF
>TRBV29-1|NA|TRBJ1-2|NA
TGCAGCGTTGATCAGGGAGACTATGGCTACACCTTC
CSVDQGDYGYTF
>TRBV10-2|TRBD2|TRBJ2-3|NA
TGCGCCAGCGGGGAGGGTCGCTATAGCACAGATACGCAGTATTTT
CASGEGRYSTDTQYF
>TRBV5-1|TRBD1|TRBJ2-1|NA
TGCGCCAGCAGCACGGACAGGGTCTACAATGAGCAGTTCTTC
CASSTDRVYNEQFF
>TRBV10-3|TRBD1|TRBJ2-3|NA
TGTGCCATCAGTGCGCAGGGGGCAGGAGCAGATACGCAGTATTTT
CAISAQGAGADTQYF
>TRBV11-2|NA|TRBJ2-1|NA
TGTGCCAGCAGCTCCCAGCCCCCCCTGAGGGGTGAGCAGTTCTTC
CASSSQPPLRGEQFF
>TRBV5-1|NA|TRBJ2-5|NA
TGCGCCAGCAAGAGAGGGGTTTCTACCTTAAACCAAGAGACCCAGTACTTC
CASKRGVSTLNQETQYF
>TRBV20-1|NA|TRBJ2-7|NA
TGCAGTGCCATACGACTTCGGGGAACCTCCTACGAGCAGTACTTC
CSAIRLRGTSYEQYF
>TRBV20-1|TRBD1|TRBJ2-7|NA
TGCAGTGCTAGGGCCTACCTTACAGGGGGCCAACCCGTGCAGCAGTACTTC
CSARAYLTGGQPVQQYF
>TRBV6-2/TRBV6-3|NA|TRBJ1-1|NA
TGTGCCAGCCGGGAAATGAACACTGAAGCTTTCTTT
CASREMNTEAFF
>TRBV20-1|NA|TRBJ2-3|few
TGCAGTGCTAAGACTAGTCACTACCTCACAGATACGCAGTATTTT
CSAKTSHYLTDTQYF
>TRBV4-2|NA|TRBJ1-1|few
TGTGCCAGCAGCCAAGTGACCAACACTGAAGCTTTCTTT
CASSQVTNTEAFF